A single sample gave rise to the 29 T cell receptor beta chains below, sequenced in a study of cytomegalovirus exposure and HLA in healthy donors (dated by TCRdb to about 2017). Library preparation was by the immunoSEQ multiplex PCR assay. For the multiplex PCR, a mixture combining 60 forward primers for TCR Vbeta segments and 13 reverse primers for TCR Jbeta segments was used. Drawn from immuneACCESS, this table holds only the in-frame rearrangements with V and J called that TCRdb kept. Clones are partly lost; checked studies trace under half to an unresolved V gene and leave the rest unexplained. The sample table shows a few hundred thousand clones, and around 80% are seen once. About 0.28% of the sample is in the top ten clones. The sequenced sample consisted of PBMCs. These receptors came from a girl aged 2 to 10 in good health and CMV-seronegative.

The J gene is TRBJ2-7, the V gene TRBV6-6; 9 bases are shared with TRBD2. The germline V gene has CDR1 MNHNY and CDR2 SVGAGI (reference sequence). The CDR3 totals 15 residues. The V and J ends lost 7 bases and 1 base, in that order; junction bases with no gene match: 8. The CDR3 here is CASNPGTSMSYEQYF. The CDR3 DNA follows: TGTGCCAGCAACCCAGGGACTAGCATGTCCTACGAGCAGTACTTC.

The chain couples TRBV2 to TRBJ2-7, with D perhaps TRBD1 (6 bases). V was cut by 5 bases and J by 5 bases, with 13 bases left in between. Germline V gene data show CDR1 as SNHLY and CDR2 as FYNNEI. The CDR3 runs to 13 residues. The CDR3 DNA is TGTGCCAGCAGTAGGGACAACGTCCACGAGCAGTACTTC. This gives the protein CASSRDNVHEQYF.

The chain is built from TRBV13 and TRBJ2-7, with 15 bases aligning to TRBD2. Germline lookup yields CDR1 PRHDT and CDR2 FYEKMQ (reference sequence). V was clipped by 5 bases and J by 7 bases; unmatched bases: 18. This CDR3 spans 19 amino acids. CDR3 in amino acids: CASSRAPRTSGRARKEQYF. The CDR3 DNA is TGTGCCAGCAGCCGAGCCCCACGGACTAGCGGGAGGGCCCGAAAAGAGCAGTACTTC.

This chain connects TRBV7-8 to TRBJ2-1, with D possibly being TRBD2 (6 bases). From germline, CDR1 is SGHVS and CDR2 FQNEAQ. The ends were cut back, 7 bases at V and 4 bases at J, with 20 bases in the middle. The CDR3 loop spans 16 amino acids. DNA for the CDR3: TGTGCCAGCAACCCCTACCAGGCGGGATCATACAATGAGCAGTTCTTC. Its protein product is CASNPYQAGSYNEQFF.

This rearrangement joins TRBV30 to TRBJ1-5; D is possibly TRBD1 (6 bases). Germline CDR1 GTSNPN, CDR2 SVGIG (reference sequence). V shed 2 bases and J shed 1 base, with 9 bases lying between them. The CDR3 has 14 amino acids. CDR3 sequence reads: CAWSRGGSNQPQHF. For the CDR3, the DNA is TGTGCCTGGAGTCGTGGGGGCAGCAATCAGCCCCAGCATTTT.

The V gene is TRBV5-6, the J gene TRBJ1-5; D is undetermined. V lost 0 bases to trimming and J lost 7 bases, with 8 bases between them. CDR3 size: 13 residues. Germline loops: CDR1 SGHDT, CDR2 YYEEEE. As DNA, the CDR3 is TGTGCCAGCAGCTTGGACAGTGGGCAGCCCCAGCATTTT. Protein sequence: CASSLDSGQPQHF.

This clone was observed once. The rearrangement links TRBV7-6 to TRBJ1-1; perhaps TRBD1 as D (5 bases). The CDR3 totals 13 residues. Per germline, CDR1 SGHVS and CDR2 FNYEAQ. The V and J ends lost 5 bases and 8 bases respectively, with 15 bases between them. DNA of the CDR3: TGTGCCAGCAGCCGGACGGGGGGGATAGAAGCTTTCTTT. This gives the protein CASSRTGGIEAFF. Together with reference TRBV7-6 and TRBJ1-1, the CDR3 gives the full variable domain: GAGVSQSPRYKVTKRGQDVALRCDPISGHVSLYWYRQALGQGPEFLTYFNYEAQQDKSGLPNDRFSAERPEGSISTLTIQRTEQRDSAMYRCASSRTGGIEAFFGQGTRLTVV.

CDR3 amino acids: CASTTGDHAGELFF. In nucleotides, the CDR3 is TGTGCCAGCACCACGGGGGACCACGCCGGGGAGCTGTTTTTT. The rearrangement uses TRBV28 and TRBJ2-2; possible D gene TRBD2, 6 bases. The V and J ends lost 7 bases and 6 bases respectively, with 15 bases between them. The CDR3 consists of 14 residues. The germline V gene encodes CDR1 MDHEN and CDR2 SYDVKM.

This clone was seen only a few times. The chain's CDR3 is CASSTHGQGAYEQYF. As DNA, the CDR3 is TGTGCCAGCAGCACTCACGGACAGGGGGCTTACGAGCAGTACTTC. The chain combines TRBV9 with TRBJ2-7, with 11 bases matching TRBD1. Per the germline V gene, CDR1 is SGDLS and CDR2 is YYNGEE. The length of the CDR3 is 15 residues. V lost 4 bases and J lost 4; bases outside the gene matches: 7.

The CDR3: CASSLALTNTGELFF. The CDR3 coding sequence is TGTGCCAGCAGCTTAGCGCTCACTAACACCGGGGAGCTGTTTTTT. The chain uses TRBV7-9 and TRBJ2-2, with unresolved D. V lost 0 bases and J 2 bases, leaving 7 bases between the germline ends. The CDR3 is 15 amino acids. Germline V gives CDR1 SEHNR, CDR2 FQNEAQ (reference sequence).

This clone occurred once. The rearrangement links TRBV28 to TRBJ2-7, with 15 bases fitting TRBD2. V was clipped by 3 bases and J by 5 bases; unmatched bases: 8. CDR3 length: 17 amino acids. Germline V lookup: CDR1 MDHEN, CDR2 SYDVKM. CDR3: CASSFLTGTSGRNEQYF. CDR3 coding DNA: TGTGCCAGCAGTTTTCTAACCGGGACTAGCGGGAGGAACGAGCAGTACTTC.

V and J are TRBV15 and TRBJ2-5; D is possibly TRBD1 (6 bases). The germline gives CDR1 LNHNV, CDR2 YYDKDF (reference sequence). The V end lost 0 bases, the J end lost 2 bases, and 10 bases lay between the germline ends. The CDR3 loop spans 15 amino acids. This CDR3 reads CATSRDRGKQETQYF. DNA for the CDR3: TGTGCCACCAGCAGAGATAGGGGGAAGCAAGAGACCCAGTACTTC.

This chain joins TRBV6-1 and TRBJ2-7; D is unclear. The CDR3 has 14 amino acids. Deletions cut 1 base from V and 3 bases from J, with 10 bases between. The germline gives CDR1 MNHNS, CDR2 SASEGT. The chain's CDR3 is CASSEGQAVYEQYF. As DNA, the CDR3 is TGTGCCAGCAGTGAAGGGCAGGCCGTCTACGAGCAGTACTTC.

The rearrangement joins TRBV2 to TRBJ1-3; TRBD1 might be the D (5 bases). The CDR3 spans 14 residues. V was pared by 7 bases and J by 2 bases, with 12 bases between. CDR1 and CDR2 (germline): SNHLY, FYNNEI. The CDR3 DNA reads TGTGCCAGCATAAGGGCAGGGACTGGAAACACCATATATTTT. The encoded protein is CASIRAGTGNTIYF.

The J gene is TRBJ2-3, the V gene TRBV7-9; D ambiguous. Germline assignment: CDR1 SEHNR and CDR2 FQNEAQ (reference sequence). Between the trimmed V and J ends, which lost 5 bases and 4 bases, there was a span of 4 bases. The CDR3 sequence is 11 residues long. CDR3 bases: TGTGCCAGCAGCCGTGCAGATACGCAGTATTTT. Translation gives CASSRADTQYF.

The rearrangement links TRBV5-5 to TRBJ2-7; 8 bases match TRBD1. CDR1 SGHKS and CDR2 YYEKEE come from the germline V gene (reference sequence). The CDR3 totals 15 residues. The V segment lost 0 bases and the J segment 3 bases; nucleotides outside the gene matches: 5. In nucleotides, the CDR3 is TGTGCCAGCAGCTTGGGCCCAGGGGGCCTCTACGAGCAGTACTTC. Translating it yields CASSLGPGGLYEQYF.

The chain has TRBV4-1 and TRBJ2-5, with D uncertain. The J call may be in error: the DNA end matches TRBJ2-7 better. The germline V gene has CDR1 MGHRA and CDR2 YSYEKL. This CDR3 contains 13 residues. CDR3 sequence: CASSQERNYEQYF. The CDR3 DNA reads as TGCGCCAGCAGCCAAGAAAGGAACTACGAGCAGTACTTC.

In this sample, this clone turned up a few times. The rearrangement links TRBV6-5 to TRBJ2-1; 9 bases match TRBD1. V shed 8 bases and J 7 bases; nucleotides not matched to a gene: 6. The CDR3 loop spans 13 amino acids. CDR1 MNHEY and CDR2 SVGAGI come from the germline V gene. The CDR3 DNA reads TGTGCCAGCGGGACAGGGACGGTGAATGAGCAGTTCTTC. This codes for CASGTGTVNEQFF.

The V call is TRBV18, the J call TRBJ1-4; D is undetermined. The V gene's germline CDR1 is KGHSH and CDR2 LQKENI. The CDR3 spans 15 residues. Trimming took 6 bases from V and 6 from J, leaving 17 bases between them. The CDR3 loop is CASSRLRRADEKLFF. The DNA for the CDR3 is TGTGCCAGCTCGCGATTGAGGCGGGCGGATGAAAAACTGTTTTTT.

The rearrangement links TRBV7-2 to TRBJ1-5; D remains ambiguous. The V and J ends lost 1 base and 0 bases respectively, with 13 bases between them. Germline V gives CDR1 SGHTA, CDR2 FQGNSA. The CDR3 length is 17 residues. The CDR3 spells CASSLEFSVLSNQPQHF. The CDR3, as DNA: TGTGCCAGCAGCTTAGAGTTTTCAGTCCTTAGCAATCAGCCCCAGCATTTT.

V usage is TRBV28 and J usage is TRBJ1-1; perhaps TRBD1 as D (6 bases). V was shortened by 1 base and J by 1 base, with 13 bases between the two germline ends. Germline CDR1 reads MDHEN; CDR2 reads SYDVKM. The CDR3 consists of 16 residues. The CDR3 region is CASSLFATGGNTEAFF. DNA of the CDR3: TGTGCCAGCAGTTTATTCGCGACAGGAGGGAACACTGAAGCTTTCTTT.

This chain links TRBV27 with TRBJ2-7; 8 bases align to TRBD2. There are 14 residues in the CDR3. V was clipped by 2 bases and J by 4 bases; unmatched bases: 4. Looked up from germline, CDR1 is MNHEY and CDR2 is SMNVEV (reference sequence). Here the CDR3 DNA reads TGTGCCAGCAGTTTAATAGCGGGGTCATACGAGCAGTACTTC. Its translation: CASSLIAGSYEQYF.

The chain combines TRBV28 with TRBJ2-3, with 9 positions matching TRBD2. Germline V gene lookup returns CDR1 MDHEN and CDR2 SYDVKM. The J segment lost 2 bases and the V segment lost 6 bases, leaving 12 bases of the junction unmatched. There are 17 residues in the CDR3. DNA of the CDR3: TGTGCCAGCAGCCAAGTAACGGTAGCGGGAGACACAGATACGCAGTATTTT. Residues: CASSQVTVAGDTDTQYF.

The gene calls are TRBV5-1 and TRBJ2-7; unclear D gene. V gave up 1 base and J gave up 2 bases, with 10 bases separating them. The germline V gene encodes CDR1 SGHRS and CDR2 YFSETQ. CDR3 length equals 14 residues. The CDR3 DNA is TGCGCCAGCAGCTTGTTTGGCAACGCCTACGAGCAGTACTTC. Amino acids: CASSLFGNAYEQYF.

This clone showed up just a few times. The chain employs TRBV29-1 and TRBJ2-7; no reliable D call. Germline assignment: CDR1 SQVTM and CDR2 ANQGSEA. Trimming shortened V by 4 bases and J by 2 bases, and 18 bases separated the two germline ends. This CDR3 region has 15 residues. The CDR3 loop reads CSVGFQQTDAYEQYF. The CDR3 nucleotides are TGCAGCGTTGGGTTTCAGCAGACTGACGCCTACGAGCAGTACTTC.

The chain combines TRBV6-5 with TRBJ2-7, with no clear D. Deletions cut 7 bases from V and 5 bases from J, with 12 bases between. Germline V gene data show CDR1 as MNHEY and CDR2 as SVGAGI. The CDR3 length is 12 residues. The CDR3 nucleotides are TGTGCCAGCAAGGTAACAGTGGACGAGCAGTACTTC. Translation: CASKVTVDEQYF.

J is TRBJ1-5 and V is TRBV30; 9 bases match TRBD1. The CDR3 spans 15 residues. Losses at the gene ends were 2 bases for V and 5 bases for J; bases not matched to a gene: 7. CDR1 and CDR2 (germline): GTSNPN, SVGIG (reference sequence). This CDR3 is CAWSRGQGVYQPQHF. CDR3 DNA: TGTGCCTGGAGTCGGGGACAGGGAGTGTATCAGCCCCAGCATTTT.

This sequence joins TRBV18 and TRBJ1-1; a possible D gene is TRBD1 (6 bases). The V end lost 5 bases, the J end lost 4 bases, and 14 bases lay between the germline ends. The germline V gene has CDR1 KGHSH and CDR2 LQKENI. CDR3 length: 14 amino acids. The DNA of the CDR3 is TGTGCCAGCTCAACTATCCAGGGGAGCACTGAAGCTTTCTTT. Residues: CASSTIQGSTEAFF.

This clone has more than one count but fewer than ten. The rearrangement links TRBV5-1 to TRBJ2-2; TRBD1 might be the D (7 bases). CDR1 SGHRS and CDR2 YFSETQ come from the germline V gene. This CDR3 comprises 14 residues. V was trimmed by 6 bases and J by 5 bases, leaving 14 bases between them. CDR3 DNA sequence: TGCGCCAGCAATCTCGCAGGGGGGACCGGGGAGCTGTTTTTT. Translated, it gives CASNLAGGTGELFF. The full variable domain, its missing parts supplied by reference TRBV5-1 and TRBJ2-2, is KAGVTQTPRYLIKTRGQQVTLSCSPISGHRSVSWYQQTPGQGLQFLFEYFSETQRNKGNFPGRFSGRQFSNSRSEMNVSTLELGDSALYLCASNLAGGTGELFFGEGSRLTVL.